A single sample gave rise to the 20 T cell receptor beta chains below, sequenced in a study of CD8+ T cells in alopecia areata. Extracted RNA was reverse transcribed, and the resulting cDNA served as sequencing template. The table came from immunoSEQ multiplex PCR; TCRdb's copy has only in-frame clones and leaves some out. The table includes under 350,000 clones, roughly 64% detected once. The sample's treatment: oral pan-JAK inhibitor, 5-10 mg twice daily. This sample comprised CD4+ T cells sorted from blood, obtained at week 24, from a patient treated with tofacitinib. These receptors all come from a human donor with alopecia areata.

The CDR3, as DNA: TGTGCCAGCAGCGATCGAACGAGGGGCTCTGGAGAAAAACTGTTTTTT. Translation: CASSDRTRGSGEKLFF. The gene calls are TRBV7-2 and TRBJ1-4; D possibly corresponds to TRBD1 (5 bases). The CDR3 is made up of 16 amino acids. Trimming shortened V by 5 bases and J by 8 bases, and 21 bases separated the two germline ends. Per germline, CDR1 SGHTA and CDR2 FQGNSA.

The V gene is TRBV15, the J gene TRBJ1-1; D is uncertain. The germline V and J ends were trimmed by 5 bases and 3 bases, with 10 bases remaining between them. In germline, CDR1 is LNHNV, CDR2 YYDKDF (reference sequence). The CDR3 runs to 13 residues. For the CDR3, the DNA is TGTGCCACCAGCTACGTCTGGGACACTGAAGCTTTCTTT. Amino acid sequence: CATSYVWDTEAFF.

This chain uses TRBV2 with TRBJ2-2; 9 bases match TRBD1. Trimming removed 7 bases from V and 7 bases from J; junction bases left unmatched: 13. The CDR3 covers 16 residues. Germline V gene sequence: CDR1 SNHLY, CDR2 FYNNEI. CDR3 region: CASTGQGGQVSGELFF. DNA for the CDR3: TGTGCCAGCACGGGACAGGGAGGACAAGTGAGCGGGGAGCTGTTTTTT.

This chain uses TRBV28 with TRBJ2-7; 8 bases line up with TRBD1. The V gene's germline CDR1 is MDHEN and CDR2 SYDVKM. The junction had 7 bases not matched to a gene; V was cut back by 2 bases and J by 4 bases. The CDR3 spans 15 residues. The CDR3 protein is CASSLTYRGRYEQYF. The CDR3 coding sequence is TGTGCCAGCAGTTTAACCTACAGGGGGAGGTACGAGCAGTACTTC.

This chain connects TRBV29-1 to TRBJ2-3; 8 bases align to TRBD1. V was clipped by 4 bases and J by 4 bases; unmatched bases: 4. Per germline, CDR1 SQVTM and CDR2 ANQGSEA. The CDR3 runs to 13 residues. The CDR3 reads CSVVTGGADTQYF. CDR3 bases: TGCAGCGTTGTAACAGGGGGTGCAGATACGCAGTATTTT.

The rearrangement joins TRBV5-6 to TRBJ2-7, with unresolved D. V lost 4 bases and J lost 3, with 11 bases in between. CDR3 length: 13 residues. Germline CDR1 reads SGHDT; CDR2 reads YYEEEE. As DNA, the CDR3 is TGTGCCAGCAGCGCCTACCCTATCTACGAGCAGTACTTC. It translates to CASSAYPIYEQYF.

The V and J genes are TRBV15 and TRBJ2-7; 7 bases are shared with TRBD1. V dropped 0 bases and J dropped 5; count of bases not matched to a gene: 7. Germline loops: CDR1 LNHNV, CDR2 YYDKDF (reference sequence). CDR3 length: 15 amino acids. CDR3 DNA sequence: TGTGCCACCAGCAGAGATTTGCACAGGGGTAACGAGCAGTACTTC. Encoded protein: CATSRDLHRGNEQYF.

The CDR3 reads CAWSVLRGLSNQPQHF. DNA of the CDR3: TGTGCCTGGAGTGTACTAAGGGGACTCAGCAATCAGCCCCAGCATTTT. This chain joins TRBV30 and TRBJ1-5; D might be TRBD1 (5 bases). V was trimmed by 0 bases and J by 1 base, leaving 13 bases between them. The CDR3 consists of 16 residues. The germline CDR1 and CDR2 sequences are GTSNPN and SVGIG (reference sequence).

The chain carries TRBV29-1 and TRBJ2-1; 13 bases fit TRBD2. V shed 6 bases and J 0 bases; nucleotides not matched to a gene: 8. The CDR3 length is 17 residues. From germline, CDR1 is SQVTM and CDR2 ANQGSEA. The CDR3 sequence: CSVKGLAGDSSYNEQFF. The CDR3 DNA follows: TGCAGCGTAAAAGGACTAGCGGGGGACAGCTCCTACAATGAGCAGTTCTTC.

Concerning this clone itself: At one boundary the junction diverges from the germline segment, which might be a read error. The chain combines TRBV29-1 with TRBJ1-2, with D uncertain. Per the germline V gene, CDR1 is SQVTM and CDR2 is ANQGSEA. The CDR3 is made up of 11 amino acids. For the CDR3, the DNA is TGCAGCGTTGAACGGGGTTATGGCCACACCTTC. Translating it yields CSVERGYGHTF. The entire variable domain, with the rest obtained from reference TRBV29-1 and TRBJ1-2, is as follows: SAVISQKPSRDICQRGTSLTIQCQVDSQVTMMFWYRQQPGQSLTLIATANQGSEATYESGFVIDKFPISRPNLTFSTLTVSNMSPEDSSIYLCSVERGYGHTFGSGTRLTVV.

V is TRBV28 and J is TRBJ2-3; D tentatively fits TRBD1 or TRBD2 (5 bases each). Germline loops: CDR1 MDHEN, CDR2 SYDVKM. The V end was cut by 2 bases, the J end by 2 bases, with 8 bases between. The CDR3 extends over 14 amino acids. For the CDR3, the DNA is TGTGCCAGCAGTTTAGGGGGAACCACAGATACGCAGTATTTT. It encodes CASSLGGTTDTQYF.

The chain carries TRBV6-5 and TRBJ1-2; a weak D match, TRBD1 (5 bases). Per germline, CDR1 MNHEY and CDR2 SVGAGI. V was trimmed by 6 bases and J by 0 bases, leaving 14 bases between them. The CDR3 length is 15 residues. The CDR3 loop is CASSPGTVSNYGYTF. CDR3 in DNA: TGTGCCAGCAGCCCCGGGACGGTTTCTAACTATGGCTACACCTTC.

The chain employs TRBV30 and TRBJ2-1, with TRBD1 identical over 12 bases. The germline gives CDR1 GTSNPN, CDR2 SVGIG (reference sequence). The CDR3 is made up of 12 amino acids. J was trimmed by 16 bases and V by 5 bases; bases with no gene match: 9. This CDR3 reads CAWGTGGASLFF. The CDR3 bases are TGTGCCTGGGGGACAGGGGGCGCGTCCCTTTTCTTC.

The chain links TRBV30 to TRBJ2-3; 9 bases are shared with TRBD2. CDR3 length: 14 amino acids. The junction had 9 bases not matched to a gene; V was cut back by 4 bases and J by 7 bases. CDR1 GTSNPN and CDR2 SVGIG come from the germline V gene (reference sequence). CDR3 nucleotides: TGTGCCTGGACCGTTGCAGCGGGGGGATATACGCAGTATTTT. Residues: CAWTVAAGGYTQYF.

In this sample, this clone turned up a few times. The genes are TRBV14 and TRBJ2-1; D may be TRBD1 (5 bases). The CDR3 is 13 residues long. V shed 3 bases and J shed 3 bases, with 6 bases lying between them. The germline V gene has CDR1 SGHDN and CDR2 FVKESK. The CDR3 coding sequence is TGTGCCAGCAGCCATAGGGGCTACAATGAGCAGTTCTTC. It yields the protein CASSHRGYNEQFF.

In its sample, this clone was seen a few times. The gene calls are TRBV28 and TRBJ2-4; D remains unclear. Germline lookup yields CDR1 MDHEN and CDR2 SYDVKM. CDR3 length: 11 amino acids. CDR3 amino acids: CAVAEQNIQYF. The CDR3 bases are TGTGCTGTGGCAGAACAAAACATTCAGTACTTC. Complete variable domain (other parts from reference TRBV28 and TRBJ2-4): DVKVTQSSRYLVKRTGEKVFLECVQDMDHENMFWYRQDPGLGLRLIYFSYDVKMKEKGDIPEGYSVSREKKERFSLILESASTNQTSMYLCAVAEQNIQYFGAGTRLSVL.

The chain uses TRBV15 and TRBJ2-1; D remains unclear. This CDR3 spans 13 amino acids. Germline V gives CDR1 LNHNV, CDR2 YYDKDF (reference sequence). V lost 0 bases and J 9 bases, leaving 9 bases between the germline ends. CDR3 in amino acids: CATSREGLGEQFF. CDR3 DNA sequence: TGTGCCACCAGCAGAGAGGGGTTAGGTGAGCAGTTCTTC.

The chain combines TRBV7-8 with TRBJ2-1; 11 bases map to TRBD1. This CDR3 has 13 residues. With 0 bases clipped from V and 14 bases from J, the junction kept 3 bases outside the gene matches. Germline V gene lookup returns CDR1 SGHVS and CDR2 FQNEAQ. The CDR3 sequence is CASSLARDRGEFF. Written as DNA, the CDR3 is TGTGCCAGCAGCTTAGCAAGGGACAGGGGGGAGTTCTTC.

V is TRBV7-2 and J is TRBJ2-5, with D tentatively TRBD2 (5 bases). The CDR3 runs 12 residues. Trimming left V 7 bases short and J 7 bases short, with 13 bases between. Germline V CDR1 and CDR2: SGHTA, FQGNSA. The CDR3 reads CASTQGRGTQYF. CDR3 in DNA: TGTGCCAGCACCCAAGGTCGGGGGACCCAGTACTTC. Based on the CDR3 plus reference TRBV7-2 and TRBJ2-5, the full variable domain is GAGVSQSPSNKVTEKGKDVELRCDPISGHTALYWYRQSLGQGLEFLIYFQGNSAPDKSGLPSDRFSAERTGGSVSTLTIQRTQQEDSAVYLCASTQGRGTQYFGPGTRLLVL.

The rearrangement links TRBV30 to TRBJ1-6, with D tentatively TRBD1 (6 bases). Germline V lookup: CDR1 GTSNPN, CDR2 SVGIG (reference sequence). Trimming removed 2 bases from V and 10 bases from J, with 15 bases in between. There are 14 residues in the CDR3. In DNA, the CDR3 is TGTGCCTGGAGTCTAGGACAGTCTGGCTCACCCCTCCACTTT. Residues: CAWSLGQSGSPLHF.